Listed below are T cell receptor beta chains from one sample, sequenced in a study of CD8+CD57+ T cells in acquired aplastic anemia. Each CDR3 protein is one row after TCRdb ran MiXCR on the reads. The profile shows 74,000 or so distinct CDR3 sequences, approximately 51% of them singletons. Sequenced: sorted CD4+, CD8+, or CD8+CD57+ T cells (not recorded which) from PBMCs. Source of these receptors: a human donor in good health, serving as a control. Each CDR3 is given with its conserved first and last residue. The D gene is left open where the match is weak. Expanded clones are given a class, and other clones once, few, many or no size at all.

V gene: TRBV7-3
D gene: -
J gene: TRBJ2-7
clone size: medium-sized
CDR3 DNA: TGTGCCAGCAGCTACGGGCCCTCCTACGAGCAGTACTTC
CDR3 protein: CASSYGPSYEQYF

V gene: TRBV11-1
D gene: -
J gene: TRBJ1-5
clone size: -
CDR3 DNA: TGTGCCAGCAGCTCACCCGGGACTGATAGCAATCAGCCCCAGCATTTT
CDR3 protein: CASSSPGTDSNQPQHF

V gene: TRBV6-1
D gene: TRBD1
J gene: TRBJ1-2
clone size: many
CDR3 DNA: TGTGCCAGCAGTCCCGCCGGGACAGCGGGCAATTTTTATGGCTACACCTTC
CDR3 protein: CASSPAGTAGNFYGYTF

V gene: TRBV5-1
D gene: -
J gene: TRBJ1-2
clone size: once
CDR3 DNA: TGCGCCAGCAGCCCCGAGGGGGAAATGGTTGCAAATGGCTACACCTTC
CDR3 protein: CASSPEGEMVANGYTF

V gene: TRBV15
D gene: -
J gene: TRBJ1-2
clone size: -
CDR3 DNA: TGTGCCACCAGCGTTGACCGCCCGGGCTTGGACGGCTACACCTTC
CDR3 protein: CATSVDRPGLDGYTF

V gene: TRBV5-6
D gene: TRBD1
J gene: TRBJ2-3
clone size: many
CDR3 DNA: TGTGCCAGCAGCTCCGACAGGGGGCTTGTGGATACGCAGTATTTT
CDR3 protein: CASSSDRGLVDTQYF

V gene: TRBV5-1
D gene: TRBD1
J gene: TRBJ2-7
clone size: many
CDR3 DNA: TGCGCCAGCAACCGGGACAGGGGTTTGTACGAGCAGTACTTC
CDR3 protein: CASNRDRGLYEQYF

V gene: TRBV29-1
D gene: TRBD2
J gene: TRBJ2-3
clone size: -
CDR3 DNA: TGCAGCGTTGAAACGGGAGGGGCAGATACGCAGTATTTT
CDR3 protein: CSVETGGADTQYF

V gene: TRBV11-2
D gene: TRBD1
J gene: TRBJ2-2
clone size: many
CDR3 DNA: TGTGCCAGCAGCTTAGGTCAGGGGGCAACCGGGGAGCTGTTTTTT
CDR3 protein: CASSLGQGATGELFF

V gene: TRBV7-9
D gene: -
J gene: TRBJ2-7
clone size: medium-sized
CDR3 DNA: TGTGCCAGCAGCTTAGTAGTTTACGAGCAGTACTTC
CDR3 protein: CASSLVVYEQYF

V gene: TRBV7-8
D gene: -
J gene: TRBJ2-1
clone size: many
CDR3 DNA: TGTGCCAGCAGCTTAGGGCCGGGGCCTATCTACAATGAGCAGTTCTTC
CDR3 protein: CASSLGPGPIYNEQFF

V gene: TRBV10-3
D gene: TRBD2
J gene: TRBJ2-1
clone size: -
CDR3 DNA: TGTGCCATCAGTGAGTCCCCTGGACTAGCCTATGAGCAGTTCTTC
CDR3 protein: CAISESPGLAYEQFF

V gene: TRBV7-9
D gene: -
J gene: TRBJ2-5
clone size: -
CDR3 DNA: TGTGCCAGCAGCTTAAAAGCCAAAACCCAAGAGACCCAGCACTTC
CDR3 protein: CASSLKAKTQETQHF

V gene: TRBV15
D gene: -
J gene: TRBJ2-7
clone size: -
CDR3 DNA: TGTGCCACCAGCAGAGATTCTGAGCAAGACGAGCAGTACTTC
CDR3 protein: CATSRDSEQDEQYF

V gene: TRBV20-1
D gene: TRBD2
J gene: TRBJ2-1
clone size: -
CDR3 DNA: TGCAGTGTCCCATCGCCGACTAGCGGGAGGGCTAGTGAGCAGTTCTTC
CDR3 protein: CSVPSPTSGRASEQFF

V gene: TRBV19
D gene: TRBD2
J gene: TRBJ2-5
clone size: many
CDR3 DNA: TGTGCCAGTAGTGATTGGGTAGCGGGGGGTAAAGAGACCCAGTACTTC
CDR3 protein: CASSDWVAGGKETQYF

V gene: TRBV29-1
D gene: -
J gene: TRBJ2-1
clone size: -
CDR3 DNA: TGCAGCGTCAGACTCTCGGGACATTACTACAATGAGCAGTTCTTC
CDR3 protein: CSVRLSGHYYNEQFF

V gene: TRBV11-2
D gene: -
J gene: TRBJ2-7
clone size: many
CDR3 DNA: TGTGCCAGCAGCTCCGCCCCGGGACTGGGGGACTTAGGGGAGCAGTACTTC
CDR3 protein: CASSSAPGLGDLGEQYF

V gene: TRBV29-1
D gene: -
J gene: TRBJ2-5
clone size: -
CDR3 DNA: TGCAGCGTTGAACTAGAGACCCAGTACTTC
CDR3 protein: CSVELETQYF

V gene: TRBV11-1
D gene: -
J gene: TRBJ1-2
clone size: -
CDR3 DNA: TGTGCCAGCAGCCAAGTGGGGAACTATGGCTACACCTTC
CDR3 protein: CASSQVGNYGYTF

V gene: TRBV9
D gene: -
J gene: TRBJ2-7
clone size: -
CDR3 DNA: TGTGCCAGCAGCGCAGGGAACACCTACGAGCAGTACTTC
CDR3 protein: CASSAGNTYEQYF

V gene: TRBV9
D gene: -
J gene: TRBJ2-5
clone size: -
CDR3 DNA: TGTGCCAGCAGCGTAGGGTTAGAGACCCAGTACTTC
CDR3 protein: CASSVGLETQYF

V gene: TRBV19
D gene: -
J gene: TRBJ1-3
clone size: -
CDR3 DNA: TGTGCCAGTAGTCAGGGACCTGGAAACACCATATATTTT
CDR3 protein: CASSQGPGNTIYF

V gene: TRBV29-1
D gene: TRBD2
J gene: TRBJ2-2
clone size: -
CDR3 DNA: TGCAGCGTTGGTCGGGGGGGGGACACCGGGGAGCTGTTTTTT
CDR3 protein: CSVGRGGDTGELFF

V gene: TRBV29-1
D gene: -
J gene: TRBJ2-1
clone size: few
CDR3 DNA: TGCAGCGCCGGACAGCCTTACAATGAGCAGTTCTTC
CDR3 protein: CSAGQPYNEQFF

V gene: TRBV29-1
D gene: -
J gene: TRBJ2-5
clone size: -
CDR3 DNA: TGCAGCGTCGAACTCGGGACCAACCAAGAGACCCAGTACTTC
CDR3 protein: CSVELGTNQETQYF

V gene: TRBV27
D gene: TRBD2
J gene: TRBJ2-7
clone size: many
CDR3 DNA: TGTGCCAGCGCCACTAGCGGGAGCTACGAGCAGTACTTC
CDR3 protein: CASATSGSYEQYF

V gene: TRBV7-3
D gene: TRBD2
J gene: TRBJ2-7
clone size: few
CDR3 DNA: TGTGCCAGCAGCTTGGGGGGGACGGGCGAGCAGTACTTC
CDR3 protein: CASSLGGTGEQYF

V gene: TRBV27
D gene: -
J gene: TRBJ1-4
clone size: many
CDR3 DNA: TGTGCCAGCAGTTTATTCGGGGTCGGCAGGGAAAAACTGTTTTTT
CDR3 protein: CASSLFGVGREKLFF

V gene: TRBV7-8
D gene: -
J gene: TRBJ1-6
clone size: -
CDR3 DNA: TGTGCCAGCAGCTTATCGACAGACAATTCACCCCTCCACTTT
CDR3 protein: CASSLSTDNSPLHF

V gene: TRBV11-1
D gene: TRBD2
J gene: TRBJ2-3
clone size: -
CDR3 DNA: TGTGCCAGCAGAAGTAGCGGGAGGACAGATACGCAGTATTTT
CDR3 protein: CASRSSGRTDTQYF

V gene: TRBV7-2
D gene: -
J gene: TRBJ1-5
clone size: -
CDR3 DNA: TGTGCCAGCAGCTTTGGGTCGGCTGATAGGCCCCAGCATTTT
CDR3 protein: CASSFGSADRPQHF

V gene: TRBV9
D gene: -
J gene: TRBJ1-1
clone size: many
CDR3 DNA: TGTGCCAGCAGCTTGCGGGGCATGAACACTGAAGCTTTCTTT
CDR3 protein: CASSLRGMNTEAFF

V gene: TRBV19
D gene: -
J gene: TRBJ1-6
clone size: -
CDR3 DNA: TGTGCCAGTAGTATTCTAGACGGTTCACCCCTCCACTTT
CDR3 protein: CASSILDGSPLHF

V gene: TRBV19
D gene: -
J gene: TRBJ1-1
clone size: -
CDR3 DNA: TGTGCCAGTAGTATAGTAGGCAGAGGGGAGAACACTGAAGCTTTCTTT
CDR3 protein: CASSIVGRGENTEAFF

V gene: TRBV19
D gene: -
J gene: TRBJ2-3
clone size: once
CDR3 DNA: TGTGCCAGTAGGTTCAGCGCCTCTTACACAGATACGCAGTATTTT
CDR3 protein: CASRFSASYTDTQYF

V gene: TRBV24-1
D gene: -
J gene: TRBJ2-2
clone size: -
CDR3 DNA: TGTGCCACCAGTGGGGGCAACACCGGGGAGCTGTTTTTT
CDR3 protein: CATSGGNTGELFF

V gene: TRBV9
D gene: -
J gene: TRBJ1-2
clone size: -
CDR3 DNA: TGTGCCGGCAGCGAGGGACCCCAGGATGGCTATGGCTACACCTTC
CDR3 protein: CAGSEGPQDGYGYTF

V gene: TRBV19
D gene: TRBD2
J gene: TRBJ2-1
clone size: -
CDR3 DNA: TGTGCCAGTAACAATGGGGCTAGCGGAGTTGGTGACGAGCAGTTCTTC
CDR3 protein: CASNNGASGVGDEQFF

V gene: TRBV20-1
D gene: TRBD2
J gene: TRBJ2-1
clone size: -
CDR3 DNA: TGCAGTGCTAGGTTATTTCAGACTAGCACCACTGAGCAGTTCTTC
CDR3 protein: CSARLFQTSTTEQFF

V gene: TRBV10-3
D gene: TRBD1
J gene: TRBJ1-6
clone size: -
CDR3 DNA: TGTGCCATCAGTGATGTTGGGACAGGGAACTCACCCCTCCACTTT
CDR3 protein: CAISDVGTGNSPLHF

V gene: TRBV15
D gene: -
J gene: TRBJ1-2
clone size: medium-sized
CDR3 DNA: TGTGCCACCAGCAGAGAAACGGGGTATGGCTACACCTTC
CDR3 protein: CATSRETGYGYTF

V gene: TRBV12-3/TRBV12-4
D gene: -
J gene: TRBJ1-2
clone size: -
CDR3 DNA: TGTGCCAGCAGTCAGTCCCCGGGCTCGGGATACTATGGCTACACCTTC
CDR3 protein: CASSQSPGSGYYGYTF

V gene: TRBV7-9
D gene: -
J gene: TRBJ2-5
clone size: few
CDR3 DNA: TGTGCCAGCAGCTTAACCGCGTTTCAAGAGACCCAGTACTTC
CDR3 protein: CASSLTAFQETQYF

V gene: TRBV7-6
D gene: -
J gene: TRBJ1-3
clone size: -
CDR3 DNA: TGTGCCAGCAGCCCAAAGAACATGGTCTCTGGAAACACCATATATTTT
CDR3 protein: CASSPKNMVSGNTIYF

V gene: TRBV24-1
D gene: TRBD2
J gene: TRBJ2-5
clone size: -
CDR3 DNA: TGTGCCACCAGTGGGGCGGATGGCGGGAGGCCGTCAGAGACCCAGTACTTC
CDR3 protein: CATSGADGGRPSETQYF

V gene: TRBV2
D gene: TRBD1
J gene: TRBJ1-3
clone size: -
CDR3 DNA: TGTGCCAGCAGTGAAGGACAGGGCTCTGGAAACACCATATATTTT
CDR3 protein: CASSEGQGSGNTIYF

V gene: TRBV24-1
D gene: TRBD1
J gene: TRBJ1-2
clone size: -
CDR3 DNA: TGTGCCACCAGTGAAACAGGGGGAGACTATGGCTACACCTTC
CDR3 protein: CATSETGGDYGYTF

V gene: TRBV5-6
D gene: TRBD1
J gene: TRBJ2-3
clone size: many
CDR3 DNA: TGTGCCAGCAGCTCGACTACCGAGGGGGCATATACGCAGTATTTT
CDR3 protein: CASSSTTEGAYTQYF

V gene: TRBV7-3
D gene: -
J gene: TRBJ2-2
clone size: -
CDR3 DNA: TGTGCCAGCAGCTTAAGGGGGCTGGGGGAGCTGTTTTTT
CDR3 protein: CASSLRGLGELFF